Sequencing of this T cell receptor beta chain was carried out in a study of response to subunit inactivated influenza vaccine. Findings and limits, study-wide: New T cells are recruited in small numbers by each seasonal influenza vaccination, according to the authors' suggestion.

The CDR3 has 13 residues. Germline V lookup: CDR1 MNHEY, CDR2 SMNVEV (reference sequence). V was shortened by 3 bases and J by 9 bases, with 9 bases between the two germline ends. This clonotype showed up just a few times. Antigen: not known. TCRdb independently ran MiXCR on the RT-PCR reads; one entry per CDR3 protein. The data show 500,000 to 600,000 distinct CDR3 sequences, approximately 16% seen once. The sequenced sample was CD4+ T cells sorted from PBMCs, obtained around 25 months after vaccination. This chain links TRBV27 with TRBJ1-6; D is perhaps TRBD1 (5 bases). This clonotype originated in a man aged 50 to 69 who received an inactivated influenza vaccine. The CDR3 DNA sequence: TGTGCCAGCAGTTTTGGTGGGGGTTCACCCCTCCACTTT. The encoded protein is CASSFGGGSPLHF.